The sequence of this T cell receptor (beta chain) was determined in a study of beta chain features in type 1 diabetes. Whole-study findings and limits: Insertions at VDJ junctions were less frequent in type 1 diabetes patients. These patients also deleted more nucleotides at the same junctions. Shorter TCRB CDR3s, moderately but significantly so, were found in Type 1 diabetes patients in all four CD4+ subsets. Within patients, naive, central memory and Treg TCRB repertoires seemed more similar than within healthy donors.

As to this clone: Its antigen is not known.

Expressed TCRB transcripts were sequenced because the isolated RNA had all been reverse transcribed beforehand. Clones were read by immunoSEQ multiplex PCR, and TCRdb kept only the in-frame ones, dropping some. The sample yields around 53,000 clones, about 60% seen once. Between the trimmed V and J ends, which lost 4 bases and 1 base, there was a span of 7 bases. Germline V gives CDR1 SGHVS, CDR2 FNYEAQ. CDR3 size: 14 residues. This receptor was obtained from a young woman with type 1 diabetes. Sequencing was carried out using stem cell memory CD4+ T cells from blood. V and J are TRBV7-6 and TRBJ2-2; D uncertain. CDR3 nucleotides: TGTGCCAGCAGCTCCGCAGGGAACACCGGGGAGCTGTTTTTT. Protein sequence: CASSSAGNTGELFF.